This T cell receptor (beta chain) was sequenced for a study of cytomegalovirus exposure and HLA in healthy donors. The primer mix had 60 Vbeta and 13 Jbeta primers. Clones were sequenced by immunoSEQ multiplex PCR, and TCRdb holds only the in-frame ones, with some missing. The sample consists of over 110,000 clones, roughly 74% of them appearing once. This CDR3 spans 14 amino acids. CDR1 is PRHDT, CDR2 FYEKMQ, per germline (reference sequence). Trimming took 5 bases from V and 4 from J, leaving 13 bases between them. The chain couples TRBV13 to TRBJ2-3; no firm D call. The receptor was isolated from a woman between 40 and 50 years old in good health and CMV-seropositive. The sequenced sample consisted of PBMCs. The CDR3 sequence: CASSNQALPDTQYF. The CDR3, as DNA: TGTGCCAGCAGCAACCAAGCACTACCAGATACGCAGTATTTT.